This entry concerns a single T cell receptor (beta chain). The sample is drawn from a study of CD8+CD57+ T cells in acquired aplastic anemia. The CDR3 is 12 amino acids. Trimming stripped 1 base from V and 5 bases from J, with 8 bases between. Germline CDR1 is DFQATT and CDR2 is SNEGSKA (reference sequence). Genomic DNA, serving as template, underwent TCR beta VDJ and CDR3 profiling. TCRdb recomputed calls from the reads with MiXCR, one row per CDR3 protein. The sample holds 400,000 to 450,000 distinct CDR3 sequences, 65% to 80% seen once. What was sequenced was sorted CD4+, CD8+, or CD8+CD57+ T cells (not recorded which) from PBMCs. The origin of this receptor is a human donor in good health, serving as a control. The rearrangement uses TRBV20-1 and TRBJ2-5; D unresolved. The CDR3 DNA follows: TGCAGTGCTAGAGTGTCGTGGGAGACCCAGTACTTC. Its translation is CSARVSWETQYF.